This record concerns one T cell receptor beta chain sequence. The antigen is not known. The sample comes from a study of cytomegalovirus exposure and HLA in healthy donors. General observations from the study: Associated with cytomegalovirus, according to the listing, were around 170 TCR beta chains.

Germline V gene data show CDR1 as GTSNPN and CDR2 as SVGIG (reference sequence). The V and J ends lost 5 bases and 2 bases respectively, with 22 bases between them. The CDR3 length is 17 residues. Repertoires were generated with immunoSEQ multiplex PCR, while TCRdb's copy carries only in-frame clones and drops some. The sample lists more than 200,000 clones, 87% seen once, with around 11% in the top ten. Separate from the approximately 670-subject first cohort, the roughly 110-subject validation cohort was the one that the donors belonged to. The chain combines TRBV30 with TRBJ2-1; no definite D call. The sample comprised PBMCs. The sequence was collected from a man aged 18 to 30 in good health and CMV-seropositive. CDR3 sequence: CAWAGQNSQPPYNEQFF. The CDR3 DNA reads TGTGCCTGGGCCGGCCAGAATTCTCAGCCTCCCTACAATGAGCAGTTCTTC. Complete variable domain (other parts from reference TRBV30 and TRBJ2-1): SQTIHQWPATLVQPVGSPLSLECTVEGTSNPNLYWYRQAAGRGLQLLFYSVGIGQISSEVPQNLSASRPQDRQFILSSKKLLLSDSGFYLCAWAGQNSQPPYNEQFFGPGTRLTVL.